This T cell receptor beta chain originates from a study of CD8 T cells in ankylosing spondylitis. Study results and limitations: There was reportedly significant enrichment of clones that were disease-linked in matched ankylosing spondylitis synovial fluid. Disease-linked clones bore a CD8+ phenotype, appearing relatively rarely in peripheral blood. What seemed typical of ankylosing spondylitis blood was a TCR beta motif built from roughly eight highly homologous variants.

MiXCR was run by TCRdb on the 5' RACE reads, yielding one entry per CDR3 protein. The sample contains fewer than 550,000 distinct CDR3 sequences, 5.3% of which appear only once. About this clonotype: The antigen is not known.

Trimming took 1 base from V and 5 from J, leaving 12 bases between them. Germline assignment: CDR1 SGHRS and CDR2 YFSETQ. The CDR3 has 14 residues. The receptor was derived from a male donor with ankylosing spondylitis. What was sequenced was blood, either unsorted or a sorted T cell fraction (not recorded which). This chain joins TRBV5-1 and TRBJ2-5; D could derive from TRBD1 or TRBD2 (5 bases each). The CDR3 spells CASSLQPGRETQYF. The CDR3 DNA is TGCGCCAGCAGCTTGCAGCCGGGGCGGGAGACCCAGTACTTC.